The following is a T cell receptor (beta chain) sequence with its context. The antigen remains undetermined. Repertoires were generated with immunoSEQ multiplex PCR, while TCRdb's copy carries only in-frame clones and drops some. The table has 90,000 to 150,000 clones, 88% seen once. This specimen belongs to a study of T cell responses to AZD1222 COVID-19 vaccine. Study conclusions and caveats: Repertoire collection took place solely once the T cell response had peaked. Breadth and depth of Spike-specific TCRs rose after two AZD1222 doses.

The clonotype was recovered from an adult in good health. The material was peripheral blood, obtained on day 0 of AZD1222 vaccination.

The CDR3 sequence is CASSSWTGVKEKLFF. The CDR3 DNA follows: TGTGCCAGCAGTTCTTGGACAGGGGTAAAGGAAAAACTGTTTTTT. The chain is built from TRBV28 and TRBJ1-4; 9 bases match TRBD1. This CDR3 contains 15 residues. The germline gives CDR1 MDHEN, CDR2 SYDVKM. The V segment lost 4 bases and the J segment 8 bases; nucleotides outside the gene matches: 8.